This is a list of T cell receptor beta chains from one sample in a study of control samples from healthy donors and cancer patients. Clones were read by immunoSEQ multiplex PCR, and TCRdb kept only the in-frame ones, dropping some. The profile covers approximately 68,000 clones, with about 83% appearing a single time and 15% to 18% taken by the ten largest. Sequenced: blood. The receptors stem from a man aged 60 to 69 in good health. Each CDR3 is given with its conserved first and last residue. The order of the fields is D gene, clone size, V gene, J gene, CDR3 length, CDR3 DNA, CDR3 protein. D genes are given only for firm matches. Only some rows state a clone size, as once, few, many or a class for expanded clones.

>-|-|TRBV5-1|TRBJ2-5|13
TGCGCCAGCAGCTTGCGACAGCAAGAGACCCAGTACTTC
CASSLRQQETQYF
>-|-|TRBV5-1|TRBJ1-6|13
TGCGCCAGCAGCTTGGCCCGGAATTCACCCCTCCACTTT
CASSLARNSPLHF
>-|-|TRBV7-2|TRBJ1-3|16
TGTGCCAGCAGCTTAGTCGGGGAGATCTCTGGAAACACCATATATTTT
CASSLVGEISGNTIYF
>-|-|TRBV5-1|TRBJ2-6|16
TGCGCCAGCAGCTTGGCGACGGGCTCTGGGGCCAACGTCCTGACTTTC
CASSLATGSGANVLTF
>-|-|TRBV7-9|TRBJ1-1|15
TGTGCCAGCAGCCCTAACCTAGGGGCGAACACTGAAGCTTTCTTT
CASSPNLGANTEAFF
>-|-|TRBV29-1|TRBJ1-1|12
TGCAGCGTAGCGGGGACGAACACTGAAGCTTTCTTT
CSVAGTNTEAFF
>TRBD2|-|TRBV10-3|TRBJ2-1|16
TGTGCCATCAGTGATCCCAGCGGGAGTGACTACAATGAGCAGTTCTTC
CAISDPSGSDYNEQFF
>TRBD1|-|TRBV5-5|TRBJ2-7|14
TGTGCCAGCAGCTTGCTACAGGGGGCCTACGAGCAGTACTTC
CASSLLQGAYEQYF
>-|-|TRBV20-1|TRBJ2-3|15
TGCAGTGCTAGTTCTAGAGGGAGAGGCACAGATACGCAGTATTTT
CSASSRGRGTDTQYF
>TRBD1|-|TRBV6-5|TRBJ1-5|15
TGTGCCAGCAAAAAGGGACAGGGATATGGGCAGCCCCAGCATTTT
CASKKGQGYGQPQHF
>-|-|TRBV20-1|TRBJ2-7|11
TGCAGTGCTAGTAAGGGTTCCGAGCAGTACTTC
CSASKGSEQYF
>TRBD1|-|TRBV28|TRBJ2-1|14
TGTGCCAGCAGTTTAGACAGGGTCTACAATGAGCAGTTCTTC
CASSLDRVYNEQFF
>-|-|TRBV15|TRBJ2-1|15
TGTGCCACCAGCAGAGATGCGGCCTCAGGAGATGAGCAGTTCTTC
CATSRDAASGDEQFF
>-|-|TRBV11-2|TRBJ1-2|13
TGTGCCAGCAGAGCAACGGAGAGTTGGGGCTACACCTTC
CASRATESWGYTF
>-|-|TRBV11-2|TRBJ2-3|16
TGTGCCAGCAGCTTAGGTAGCGGATATAGCACAGATACGCAGTATTTT
CASSLGSGYSTDTQYF
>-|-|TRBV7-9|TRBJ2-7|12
TGTGCCAGCAGCTTATCGGTCTACGAGCAGTACTTC
CASSLSVYEQYF
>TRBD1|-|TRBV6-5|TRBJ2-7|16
TGTGCCAGCAGTTACCGGACAGGGGGCTTCCTGTACGAGCAGTACTTC
CASSYRTGGFLYEQYF
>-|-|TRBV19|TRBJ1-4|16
TGTGCCAGTAGTCAGGAGATGGGCTCAACTAATGAAAAACTGTTTTTT
CASSQEMGSTNEKLFF
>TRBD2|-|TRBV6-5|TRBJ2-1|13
TGTGCCAGCAGTTACTCGGCTACTAGCGGGAAGATCTTC
CASSYSATSGKIF
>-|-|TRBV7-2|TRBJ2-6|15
TGTGCCAGCAGCTATACGAGCTCTGGGGCCAACGTCCTGACTTTC
CASSYTSSGANVLTF
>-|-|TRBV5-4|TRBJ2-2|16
TGTGCCAGCAGCCACCCCGGGGGAGTTAGGTCCGGGGAGCTGTTTTTT
CASSHPGGVRSGELFF
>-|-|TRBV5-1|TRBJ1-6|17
TGCGCCAGCAGCCCTTCCCCTGGGGACTCGGCAAGCTCACCCCTCCACTTT
CASSPSPGDSASSPLHF
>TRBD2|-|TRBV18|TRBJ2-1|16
TGTGCCAGCTCACCTGGACTAGCGGCCCTTTACAATGAGCAGTTCTTC
CASSPGLAALYNEQFF
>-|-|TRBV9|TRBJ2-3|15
TGTGCCAGCAGCGTAGGGACCCGATACACAGATACGCAGTATTTT
CASSVGTRYTDTQYF
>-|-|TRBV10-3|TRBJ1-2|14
TGTGCCACCCAACTTGGGGGGTTCAACTATGGCTACACCTTC
CATQLGGFNYGYTF
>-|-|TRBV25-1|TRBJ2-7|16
TGTGCCAGCAGTGAATATCGGACAGCCTCCTTCTACGAGCAGTACTTC
CASSEYRTASFYEQYF
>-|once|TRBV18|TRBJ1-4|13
TGTGCCAGCTCACCAGGGACTAATGAAAAACTGTTTTTT
CASSPGTNEKLFF
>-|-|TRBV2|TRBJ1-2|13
TGTGCCAGCAGTGTTGCAGGGGACTATGGCTACACCTTC
CASSVAGDYGYTF
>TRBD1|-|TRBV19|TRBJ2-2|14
TGTGCCAGTAGTATGGGACAGGTCGCCGGGGAGCTGTTTTTT
CASSMGQVAGELFF
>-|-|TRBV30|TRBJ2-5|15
TGTGCCTGGAGTTCCCAAGCGGGCCCCCAAGAGACCCAGTACTTC
CAWSSQAGPQETQYF